Presented here are 6 T cell receptor beta chains from one specimen sequenced in a study of blood T cell repertoires in COVID-19. This table comes from immunoSEQ multiplex PCR, and its TCRdb copy is limited to in-frame clones, with some not included. The sample shows 150,000 to 200,000 clones, roughly 86% of them seen only once. The material sequenced was peripheral blood. These receptors all stem from a man younger than 30 with acute or convalescent COVID-19.

V usage is TRBV20-1 and J usage is TRBJ2-3; 9 bases map to TRBD1. Unmatched junction bases numbered 29, after V lost 3 bases and J lost 4 bases. Per germline, CDR1 DFQATT and CDR2 SNEGSKA (reference sequence). The CDR3 has 22 amino acids. The chain's CDR3 is CSASKSHLGQGRGGIRPDTQYF. Written as DNA, the CDR3 is TGCAGTGCTAGTAAATCTCATCTGGGACAGGGTCGAGGTGGGATCCGGCCAGATACGCAGTATTTT.

The V call is TRBV19, the J call TRBJ1-5; D is unclear. V lost 3 bases to trimming and J lost 4 bases, with 13 bases between them. Looked up from germline, CDR1 is LNHDA and CDR2 is SQIVND (reference sequence). There are 15 residues in the CDR3. As DNA, the CDR3 is TGTGCCAGTAGTATTGGGCACAGTCTGAATCAGCCCCAGCATTTT. This sequence encodes CASSIGHSLNQPQHF.

The chain carries TRBV7-9 and TRBJ2-3; 8 nucleotides align to TRBD1. The germline CDR1 and CDR2 sequences are SEHNR and FQNEAQ (reference sequence). V lost 2 bases to trimming and J lost 4 bases; unmatched junction nucleotides: 11. The CDR3 is 17 residues long. The CDR3 here is CASSLPPGGSKADTQYF. The CDR3 nucleotides read TGTGCCAGCAGCTTACCCCCAGGGGGCAGTAAGGCAGATACGCAGTATTTT.

This sequence joins TRBV6-4 and TRBJ2-2, with D maybe TRBD2 (6 bases). Looked up from germline, CDR1 is MRHNA and CDR2 is SNTAGT. Deletions cut 3 bases from V and 3 bases from J, with 11 bases between. The CDR3 length is 15 residues. CDR3 in DNA: TGTGCCAGCAGTGAGACTAGAACAGACACCGGGGAGCTGTTTTTT. Translation: CASSETRTDTGELFF.

This clone came up once. The chain employs TRBV7-2 and TRBJ2-4; 8 bases map to TRBD1. The CDR3 contains 19 residues. The germline gives CDR1 SGHTA, CDR2 FQGNSA. V dropped 4 bases and J dropped 2; count of bases not matched to a gene: 16. The CDR3 reads CASSSRTGTLGGTKNIQYF. The CDR3 nucleotides are TGTGCCAGCAGCTCCAGGACAGGGACCCTAGGAGGGACCAAAAACATTCAGTACTTC.

V and J are TRBV14 and TRBJ2-2, with 8 bases matching TRBD1. Germline V CDR1 and CDR2: SGHDN, FVKESK. Losses at the gene ends were 4 bases for V and 4 bases for J; bases not matched to a gene: 5. This CDR3 is built from 15 residues. The CDR3 here is CASSRPGGITGELFF. CDR3 DNA sequence: TGTGCCAGCAGCCGACCAGGGGGCATCACCGGGGAGCTGTTTTTT.